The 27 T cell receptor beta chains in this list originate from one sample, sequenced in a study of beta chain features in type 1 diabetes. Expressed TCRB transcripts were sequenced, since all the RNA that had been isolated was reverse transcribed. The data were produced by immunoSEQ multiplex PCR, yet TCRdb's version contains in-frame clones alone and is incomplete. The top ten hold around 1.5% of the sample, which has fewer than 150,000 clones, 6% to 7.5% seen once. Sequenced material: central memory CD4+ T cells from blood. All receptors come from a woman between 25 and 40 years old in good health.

Written as DNA, the CDR3 is TGTGCCAGTAGTCCGGGACAGGGCGGAAATGGGGACATTCAGTACTTC. As protein: CASSPGQGGNGDIQYF. The chain links TRBV19 to TRBJ2-4; 9 bases agree with TRBD1. The CDR3 extends over 16 amino acids. The junction had 13 bases not matched to a gene; V was cut back by 5 bases and J by 8 bases. Germline V gene data show CDR1 as LNHDA and CDR2 as SQIVND (reference sequence).

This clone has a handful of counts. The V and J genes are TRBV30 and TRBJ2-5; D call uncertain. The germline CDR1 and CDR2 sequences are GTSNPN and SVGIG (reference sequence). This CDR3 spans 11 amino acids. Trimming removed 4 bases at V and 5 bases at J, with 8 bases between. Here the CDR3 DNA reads TGTGCCTGGACCCCCGGGGAGACCCAGTACTTC. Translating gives CAWTPGETQYF.

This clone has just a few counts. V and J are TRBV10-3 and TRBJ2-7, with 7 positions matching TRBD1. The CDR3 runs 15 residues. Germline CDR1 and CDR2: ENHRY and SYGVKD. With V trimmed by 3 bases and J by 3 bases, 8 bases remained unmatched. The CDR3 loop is CAISERQGADYEQYF. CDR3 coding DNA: TGTGCCATCAGTGAACGACAGGGTGCGGACTACGAGCAGTACTTC.

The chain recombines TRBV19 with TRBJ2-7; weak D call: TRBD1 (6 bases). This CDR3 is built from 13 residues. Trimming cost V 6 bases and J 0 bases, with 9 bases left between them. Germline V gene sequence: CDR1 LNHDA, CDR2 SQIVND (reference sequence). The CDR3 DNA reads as TGTGCCAGTAGGAGACAGGACTCCTACGAGCAGTACTTC. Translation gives CASRRQDSYEQYF.

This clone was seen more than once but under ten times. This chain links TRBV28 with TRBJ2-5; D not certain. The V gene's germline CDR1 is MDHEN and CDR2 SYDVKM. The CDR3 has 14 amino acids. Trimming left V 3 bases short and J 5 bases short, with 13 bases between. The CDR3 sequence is CASSFFLRMETQYF. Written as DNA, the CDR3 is TGTGCCAGCAGTTTTTTCTTGCGCATGGAGACCCAGTACTTC.

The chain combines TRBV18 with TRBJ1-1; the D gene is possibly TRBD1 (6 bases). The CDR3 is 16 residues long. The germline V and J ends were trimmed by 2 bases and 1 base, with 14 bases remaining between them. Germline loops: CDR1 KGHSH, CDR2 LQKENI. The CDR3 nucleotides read TGTGCCAGCTCACCAATTTTGTTACAGGGGAACACTGAAGCTTTCTTT. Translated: CASSPILLQGNTEAFF.

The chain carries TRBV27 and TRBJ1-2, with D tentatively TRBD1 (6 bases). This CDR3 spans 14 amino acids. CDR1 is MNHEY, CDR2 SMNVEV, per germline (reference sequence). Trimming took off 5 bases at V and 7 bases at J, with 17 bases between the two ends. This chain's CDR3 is CASSTRQVAGGYTF. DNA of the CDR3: TGTGCCAGCAGTACCCGACAGGTCGCGGGTGGCTACACCTTC.

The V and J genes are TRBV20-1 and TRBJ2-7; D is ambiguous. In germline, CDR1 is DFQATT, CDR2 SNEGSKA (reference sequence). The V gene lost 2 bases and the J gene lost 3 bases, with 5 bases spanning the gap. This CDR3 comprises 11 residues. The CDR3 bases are TGCAGTGCTAGAAGACTCTACGAGCAGTACTTC. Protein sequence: CSARRLYEQYF.

In DNA, the CDR3 is TGTGCCAGCAGCCTTGGGACTAGCGGGGCAGGGTACCAAGAGACCCAGTACTTC. It translates to CASSLGTSGAGYQETQYF. The chain couples TRBV4-2 to TRBJ2-5, with 13 bases identical to TRBD2. The CDR3 extends over 18 amino acids. In germline, CDR1 is LGHNA, CDR2 YNFKEQ. Unmatched junction bases numbered 8, after V lost 4 bases and J lost 0 bases.

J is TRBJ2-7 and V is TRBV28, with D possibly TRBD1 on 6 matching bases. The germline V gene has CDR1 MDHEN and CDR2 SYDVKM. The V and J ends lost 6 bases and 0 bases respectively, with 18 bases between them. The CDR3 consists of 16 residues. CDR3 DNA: TGTGCCAGCAGCGGGACGGGACATACAAACTCCTACGAGCAGTACTTC. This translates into CASSGTGHTNSYEQYF.

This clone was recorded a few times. The DNA of the CDR3 is TGTGCCAGCAGTTACGCTGGGGACAGTGAAGCTTTCTTT. Encoded protein: CASSYAGDSEAFF. This chain joins TRBV6-5 and TRBJ1-1; 7 nucleotides align to TRBD1. The CDR3 is made up of 13 amino acids. V shed 2 bases and J 7 bases; nucleotides not matched to a gene: 4. Germline V CDR1 and CDR2: MNHEY, SVGAGI.

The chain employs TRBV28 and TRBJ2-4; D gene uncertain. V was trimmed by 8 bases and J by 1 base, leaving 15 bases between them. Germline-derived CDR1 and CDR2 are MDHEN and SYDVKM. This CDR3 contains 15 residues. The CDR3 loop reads CASCYVGTAKNIQYF. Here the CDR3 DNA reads TGTGCCAGCTGTTACGTCGGTACCGCCAAAAACATTCAGTACTTC.

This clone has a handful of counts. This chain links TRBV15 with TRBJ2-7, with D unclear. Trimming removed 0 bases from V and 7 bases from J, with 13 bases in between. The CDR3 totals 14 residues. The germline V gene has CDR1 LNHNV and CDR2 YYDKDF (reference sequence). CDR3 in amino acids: CATSRDSSVLEQYF. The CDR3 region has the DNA TGTGCCACCAGCAGAGATTCATCAGTCTTGGAGCAGTACTTC.

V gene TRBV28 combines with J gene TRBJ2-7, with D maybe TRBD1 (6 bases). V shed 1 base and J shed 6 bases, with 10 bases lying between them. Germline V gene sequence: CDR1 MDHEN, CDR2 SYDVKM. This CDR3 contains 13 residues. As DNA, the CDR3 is TGTGCCAGCAGTTTATTTGCCAGGGGCGAGCAGTACTTC. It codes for CASSLFARGEQYF.

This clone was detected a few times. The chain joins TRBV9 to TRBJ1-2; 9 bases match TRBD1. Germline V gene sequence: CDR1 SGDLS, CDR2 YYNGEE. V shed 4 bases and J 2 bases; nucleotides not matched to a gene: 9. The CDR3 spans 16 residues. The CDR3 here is CASSPADRGLNYGYTF. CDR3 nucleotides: TGTGCCAGCAGCCCCGCGGACAGGGGACTCAACTATGGCTACACCTTC.

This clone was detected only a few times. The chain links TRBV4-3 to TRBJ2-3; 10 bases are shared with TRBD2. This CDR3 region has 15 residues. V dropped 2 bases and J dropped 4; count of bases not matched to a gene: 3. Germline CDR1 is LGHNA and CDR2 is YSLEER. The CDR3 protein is CASSQRGLASDTQYF. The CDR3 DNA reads TGCGCCAGCAGCCAAAGGGGACTAGCGTCAGATACGCAGTATTTT.

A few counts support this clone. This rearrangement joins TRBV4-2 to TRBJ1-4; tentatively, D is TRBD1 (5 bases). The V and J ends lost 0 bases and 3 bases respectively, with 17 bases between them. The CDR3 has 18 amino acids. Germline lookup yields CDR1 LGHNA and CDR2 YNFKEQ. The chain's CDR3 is CASSQDLGGGPANEKLFF. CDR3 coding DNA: TGTGCCAGCAGCCAAGATCTTGGGGGAGGTCCGGCTAATGAAAAACTGTTTTTT.

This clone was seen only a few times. DNA of the CDR3: TGTGCCAGCAGCTTGGGCCCTAGACAGGAGAACACTGAAGCTTTCTTT. This sequence encodes CASSLGPRQENTEAFF. The J gene is TRBJ1-1, the V gene TRBV5-4; D is possibly TRBD1 (6 bases). The germline V gene has CDR1 SGHNT and CDR2 YYREEE (reference sequence). The CDR3 length is 16 residues. V was clipped by 0 bases and J by 1 base, with 13 bases between them.

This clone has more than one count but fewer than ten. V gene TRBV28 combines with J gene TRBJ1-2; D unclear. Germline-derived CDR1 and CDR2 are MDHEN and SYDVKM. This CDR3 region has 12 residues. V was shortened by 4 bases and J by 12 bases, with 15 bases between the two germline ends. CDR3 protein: CASSSNGRVNTF. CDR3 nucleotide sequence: TGTGCCAGCAGTTCCAATGGTCGGGTGAACACCTTC.

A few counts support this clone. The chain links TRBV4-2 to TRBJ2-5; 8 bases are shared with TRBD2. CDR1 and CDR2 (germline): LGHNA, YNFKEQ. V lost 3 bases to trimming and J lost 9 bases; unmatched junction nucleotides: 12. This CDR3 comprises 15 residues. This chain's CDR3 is CASSQGGLGSEAQYF. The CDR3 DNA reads TGTGCCAGCAGCCAGGGGGGACTAGGATCTGAGGCCCAGTACTTC.

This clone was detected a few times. The CDR3 sequence: CASSAPGYEQYF. CDR3 DNA sequence: TGTGCCAGCAGCGCCCCAGGCTACGAGCAGTACTTC. The chain employs TRBV7-2 and TRBJ2-7; D is undetermined. Per the germline V gene, CDR1 is SGHTA and CDR2 is FQGNSA. Trimming shortened V by 5 bases and J by 3 bases, and 8 bases separated the two germline ends. This CDR3 has 12 amino acids.

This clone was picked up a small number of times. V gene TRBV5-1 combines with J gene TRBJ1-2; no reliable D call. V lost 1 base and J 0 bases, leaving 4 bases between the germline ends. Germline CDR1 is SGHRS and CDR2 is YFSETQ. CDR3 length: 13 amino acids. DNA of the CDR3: TGCGCCAGCAGCTTGACAACTAACTATGGCTACACCTTC. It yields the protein CASSLTTNYGYTF.

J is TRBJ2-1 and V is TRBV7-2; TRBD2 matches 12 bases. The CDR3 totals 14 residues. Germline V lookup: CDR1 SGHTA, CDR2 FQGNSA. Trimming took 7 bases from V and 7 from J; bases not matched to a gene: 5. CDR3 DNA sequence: TGTGCCAGCAATACCGGGACTAGCGGGAATGAGCAGTTCTTC. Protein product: CASNTGTSGNEQFF.

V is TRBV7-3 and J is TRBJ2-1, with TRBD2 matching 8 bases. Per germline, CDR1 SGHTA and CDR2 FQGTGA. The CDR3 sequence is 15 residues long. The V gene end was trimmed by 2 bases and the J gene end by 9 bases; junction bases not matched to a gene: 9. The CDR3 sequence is CASSLERGRIGEQFF. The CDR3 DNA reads TGTGCCAGCAGCTTAGAGCGGGGGCGAATAGGTGAGCAGTTCTTC.

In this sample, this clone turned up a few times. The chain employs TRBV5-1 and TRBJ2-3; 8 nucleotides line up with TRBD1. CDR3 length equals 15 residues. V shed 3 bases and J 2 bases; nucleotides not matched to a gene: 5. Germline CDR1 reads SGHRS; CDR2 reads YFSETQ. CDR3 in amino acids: CASSSGQGYTDTQYF. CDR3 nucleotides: TGCGCCAGCAGCTCCGGACAGGGTTACACAGATACGCAGTATTTT.

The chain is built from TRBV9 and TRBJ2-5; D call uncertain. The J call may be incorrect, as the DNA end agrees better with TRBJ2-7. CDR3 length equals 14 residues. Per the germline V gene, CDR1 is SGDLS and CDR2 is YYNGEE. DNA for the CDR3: TGTGCCAGCAGCGTAGTCCCGACTTCCTACGAGCAGTACTTC. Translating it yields CASSVVPTSYEQYF.

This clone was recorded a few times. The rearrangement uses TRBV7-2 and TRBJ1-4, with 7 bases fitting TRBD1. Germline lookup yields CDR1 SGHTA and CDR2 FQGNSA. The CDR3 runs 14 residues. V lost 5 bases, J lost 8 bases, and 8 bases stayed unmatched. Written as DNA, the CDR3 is TGTGCCAGCAGCCCGGGGGGGACAGCGGAAAAACTGTTTTTT. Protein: CASSPGGTAEKLFF. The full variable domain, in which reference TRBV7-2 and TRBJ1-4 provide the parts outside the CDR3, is GAGVSQSPSNKVTEKGKDVELRCDPISGHTALYWYRQSLGQGLEFLIYFQGNSAPDKSGLPSDRFSAERTGGSVSTLTIQRTQQEDSAVYLCASSPGGTAEKLFFGSGTQLSVL.